This T cell receptor (beta chain) was sequenced for a study of blood T cell repertoires in COVID-19. Libraries were prepared by immunoSEQ multiplex PCR; TCRdb keeps only in-frame clonotypes and omits some of them. The data hold 110,000 to 150,000 clones, with around 79% observed a single time. Germline assignment: CDR1 SGDLS and CDR2 YYNGEE. V was cut by 4 bases and J by 4 bases, with 17 bases left in between. The CDR3 contains 16 residues. The source is a woman in her sixties or seventies with COVID-19, enrolled during active disease. The gene calls are TRBV9 and TRBJ1-4; D not certain. The sample taken for sequencing was peripheral blood. Here the CDR3 DNA reads TGTGCCAGCAGCACTAGCGCCGGGCGGAATAATGAAAAACTGTTTTTT. It encodes CASSTSAGRNNEKLFF.